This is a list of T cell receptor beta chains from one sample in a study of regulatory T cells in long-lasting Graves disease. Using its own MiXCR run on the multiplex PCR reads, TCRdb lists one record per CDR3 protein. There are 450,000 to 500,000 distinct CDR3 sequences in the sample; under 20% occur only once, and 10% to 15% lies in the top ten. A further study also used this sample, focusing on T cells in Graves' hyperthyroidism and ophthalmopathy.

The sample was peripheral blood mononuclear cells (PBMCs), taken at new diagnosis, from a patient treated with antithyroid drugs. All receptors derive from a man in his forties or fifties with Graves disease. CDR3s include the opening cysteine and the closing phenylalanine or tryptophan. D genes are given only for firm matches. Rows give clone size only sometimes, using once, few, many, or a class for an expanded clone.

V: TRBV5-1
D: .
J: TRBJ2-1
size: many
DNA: TGCGCCAGCAGCTTTTACTCCCCGGTGGATGAGCAGTTCTTC
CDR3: CASSFYSPVDEQFF

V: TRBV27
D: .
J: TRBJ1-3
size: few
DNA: TGTGCCAGCAGGCAGAGCTCTGGAAACACCATATATTTT
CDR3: CASRQSSGNTIYF

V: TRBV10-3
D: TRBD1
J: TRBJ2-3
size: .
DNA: TGTGCCATCAAGGGGACAGCAGATACGCAGTATTTT
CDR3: CAIKGTADTQYF

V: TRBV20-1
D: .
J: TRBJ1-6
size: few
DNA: TGCAGTGCTAGAGATCCGGGGGAGGTCAATTCACCCCTCCACTTT
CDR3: CSARDPGEVNSPLHF

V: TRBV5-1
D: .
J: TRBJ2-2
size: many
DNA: TGCGCCAGCAGCTTGTCTAGCACGAACACCGGGGAGCTGTTTTTT
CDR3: CASSLSSTNTGELFF

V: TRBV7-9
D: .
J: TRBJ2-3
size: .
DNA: TGTGCCAGCAGCTTAGCGGGTGGGGCGTCCGATACGCAGTATTTT
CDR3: CASSLAGGASDTQYF

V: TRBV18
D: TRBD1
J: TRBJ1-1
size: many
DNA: TGTGCCAGCTCCCGGGACGACAGGGTGCATGAAGCTTTCTTT
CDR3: CASSRDDRVHEAFF

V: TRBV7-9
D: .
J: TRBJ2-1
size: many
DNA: TGTGCCAGCAGTAGAGGTTACAATGAGCAGTTCTTC
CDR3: CASSRGYNEQFF

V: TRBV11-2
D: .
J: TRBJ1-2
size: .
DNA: TGTGCCAGCAGCTTGGGGGTTAACTATGGCTACACCTTC
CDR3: CASSLGVNYGYTF

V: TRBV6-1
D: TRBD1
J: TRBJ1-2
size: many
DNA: TGTGCCAGCAGCCAATTACCGGGACAGGGAAGTAATGGCTACACCTTC
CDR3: CASSQLPGQGSNGYTF

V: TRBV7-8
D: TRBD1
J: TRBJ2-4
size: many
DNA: TGTGCCAGCAGCCAGGACAGGCCTGGGGTAACCAAAAACATTCAGTACTTC
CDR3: CASSQDRPGVTKNIQYF

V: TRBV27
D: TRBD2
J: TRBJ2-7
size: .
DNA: TGTGCCAGCAGTTTCCTTCCAGCGGGAGGGCCCGGCGAGCAGTACTTC
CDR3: CASSFLPAGGPGEQYF

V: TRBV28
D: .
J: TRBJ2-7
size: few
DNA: TGTGCCAGCAGTAGCCCGGGGCTTTTGGCCTACGAGCAGTACTTC
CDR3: CASSSPGLLAYEQYF

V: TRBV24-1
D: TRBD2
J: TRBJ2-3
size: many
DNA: TGTGCCACCAGTGGAGTTCTAGCGGGAGGGGCAGATACGCAGTATTTT
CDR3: CATSGVLAGGADTQYF

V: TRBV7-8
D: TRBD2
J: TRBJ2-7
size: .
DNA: TGTGCCAGCAGCTTATTCTCTAGCGGGAGCTCCTACAATGAGCAGTACTTC
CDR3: CASSLFSSGSSYNEQYF

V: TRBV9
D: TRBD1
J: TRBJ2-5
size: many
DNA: TGTGCCAGCAGCGGACCGACAGGGGAGACCCAGTACTTC
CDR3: CASSGPTGETQYF

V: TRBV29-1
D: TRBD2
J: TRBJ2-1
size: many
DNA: TGCAGCGTTGGGACTAGCGGCAGTCGCTCCTACAATGAGCAGTTCTTC
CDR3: CSVGTSGSRSYNEQFF

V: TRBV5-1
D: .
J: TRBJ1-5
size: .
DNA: TGCGCCAGCAGCAGGGCGGGGGATCAGCCCCAGCATTTT
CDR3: CASSRAGDQPQHF

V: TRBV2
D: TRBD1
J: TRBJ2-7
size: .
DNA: TGTGCCAACCGTGACAGGGGGGGAGGCGAGCAGTACTTC
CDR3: CANRDRGGGEQYF

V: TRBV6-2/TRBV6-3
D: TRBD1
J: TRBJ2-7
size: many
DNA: TGTGCCAGCAGTTATGGGGACAGGGGATACGAGCAGTACTTC
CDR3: CASSYGDRGYEQYF

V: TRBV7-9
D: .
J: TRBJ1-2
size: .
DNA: TGTGCCAGCAGCCCAGGGGCCCGAGCGGGCGGCTACACCTTC
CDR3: CASSPGARAGGYTF

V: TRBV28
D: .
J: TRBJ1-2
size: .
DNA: TGTGCCAGCAGTTTGCCAGGCTTGGGTGGCTACACCTTC
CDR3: CASSLPGLGGYTF

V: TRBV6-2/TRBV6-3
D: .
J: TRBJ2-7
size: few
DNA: TGTGCCACACCGGGACAAGACTACGAGCAGTACTTC
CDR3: CATPGQDYEQYF

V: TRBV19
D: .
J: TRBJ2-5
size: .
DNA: TGTGCCAGTAGTATAGGGGGGCGAGAGACCCAGTACTTC
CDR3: CASSIGGRETQYF

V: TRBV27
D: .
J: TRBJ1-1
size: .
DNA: TGTGCCAGCTTTGCCGGGAGGGAAGCTTTCTTT
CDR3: CASFAGREAFF

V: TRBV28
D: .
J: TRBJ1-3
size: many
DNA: TGTGCCAGCAGCTCTTTGGACTCTGGAAACACCATATATTTT
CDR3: CASSSLDSGNTIYF

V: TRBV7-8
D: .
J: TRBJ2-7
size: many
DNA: TGTGCCAGCAGCTTAGGAGGGGTTACCTACGAGCAGTACTTC
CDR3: CASSLGGVTYEQYF

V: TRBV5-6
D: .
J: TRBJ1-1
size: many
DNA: TGTGCCAGCAGCTTGGTTGGGGACACTGAAGCTTTCTTT
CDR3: CASSLVGDTEAFF

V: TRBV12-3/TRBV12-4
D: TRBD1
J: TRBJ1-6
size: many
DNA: TGTGCCAGCAGCCTCACAGGGGGCGGCAATAATTCACCCCTCCACTTT
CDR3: CASSLTGGGNNSPLHF

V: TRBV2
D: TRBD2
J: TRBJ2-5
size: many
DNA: TGTGCCAGCAGTGGCGGGAGGACATGGGAGACCCAGTACTTC
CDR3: CASSGGRTWETQYF

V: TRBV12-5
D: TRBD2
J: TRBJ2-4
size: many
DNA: TGTGCTAGTGGTTTGGTACCGTGGCTTGGGGTAGCGGGAGATAGAGCCAAAAACATTCAGTACTTC
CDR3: CASGLVPWLGVAGDRAKNIQYF

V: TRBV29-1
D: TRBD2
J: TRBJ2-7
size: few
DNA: TGCAGCGTTGGGGAGGGGTATCCACATCAGTACTTC
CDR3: CSVGEGYPHQYF

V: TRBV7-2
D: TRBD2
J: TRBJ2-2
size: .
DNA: TGTGCCAGCAGCCCAGGGAGCGGGAGATTCACCGGGGAGCTGTTTTTT
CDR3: CASSPGSGRFTGELFF

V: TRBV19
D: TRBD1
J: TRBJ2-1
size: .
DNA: TGTGCCAGTAGTATTGGACAGGGTTTTTTCGATGAGCAGTTCTTC
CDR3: CASSIGQGFFDEQFF

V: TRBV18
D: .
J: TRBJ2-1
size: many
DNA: TGTGCCAGCTCACCACCCCCTGGGGGGAACAATGAGCAGTTCTTC
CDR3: CASSPPPGGNNEQFF

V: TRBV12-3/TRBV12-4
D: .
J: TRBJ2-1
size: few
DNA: TGTGCCAGCAACCCAACCCGGAGTGCAGGGAGTGAGCAGTTCTTC
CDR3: CASNPTRSAGSEQFF

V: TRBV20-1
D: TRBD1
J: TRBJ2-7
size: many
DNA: TGCAGTGCTAGAGACCTGGGACAGGGGGATTCCTACGAGCAGTACTTC
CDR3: CSARDLGQGDSYEQYF

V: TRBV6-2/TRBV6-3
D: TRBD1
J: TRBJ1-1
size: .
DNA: TGTGCCAGCAGTTACACAGGGGGGGCTGAAGCTTTCTTT
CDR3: CASSYTGGAEAFF

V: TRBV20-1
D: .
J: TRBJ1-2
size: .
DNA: TGCTCTCCGGGGACACCGAGCTGGGATGGCTACACCTTC
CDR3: CSPGTPSWDGYTF

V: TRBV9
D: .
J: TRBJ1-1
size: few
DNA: TGTGCCAGCAGCGTAGTGGGGGCTGCTGAAGCTTTCTTT
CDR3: CASSVVGAAEAFF

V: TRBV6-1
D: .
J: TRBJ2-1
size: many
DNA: TGTGCCAGCAGTGTGAAGCAGAGTGAGCAGTTCTTC
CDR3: CASSVKQSEQFF

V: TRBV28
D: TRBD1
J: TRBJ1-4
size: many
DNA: TGTGCCAGCAGCACCCTAGGGACAGGGGGAAAACTGTTTTTT
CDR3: CASSTLGTGGKLFF